Sequencing of this T cell receptor beta chain was carried out in a study of Ad26.COV2.S vaccination and SARS-CoV-2 variants (dated by TCRdb to the early 2020s). Notes on the research overall: Vaccine-arm donors were drawn from COV1001, a multicentre, randomized, double-blind, placebo-controlled phase I-IIa trial of Ad26.COV2.S in healthy adults. Ad26.COV2.S was given intramuscularly at 5x10^10 or 1x10^11 viral particles, as a single shot or as two shots 56 days apart. Sequencing of the TCRbeta repertoire served to evaluate the specificity and breadth of SARS-CoV-2-reactive T cell receptors following Ad26.COV2.S vaccination. The TCR-sequenced set comprised about 32 samples: around 20 Ad26.COV2.S vaccine recipients, 5 placebo recipients and 8 SARS-CoV-2 convalescent individuals. Trial participants were randomized into five groups of five: low-dose or high-dose Ad26.COV2.S given once or twice, or placebo on both occasions. Throughout the experiments and outcome assessment, investigators stayed blinded to trial group allocation.

To note about this clone: Its antigen is currently not known. Base-call qualities are not available, and no considerably larger clone is one nucleotide away.

General findings and caveats noted by the study authors: Substantial breadth of spike-specific CD8+ and CD4+ T cell responses was reported after vaccination. Compared with placebo recipients, Ad26.COV2.S recipients showed higher spike-specific TCR breadth (P = 0.0014). Non-spike TCR breadth was comparable between vaccine and placebo recipients, consistent with the vaccine containing only spike. According to the authors, total T cell responses may have been underestimated by the TCR breadth and depth analyses. The study was not powered to compare responses between vaccine doses or regimens.

V is pruned by 0 bases and J by 0 bases, leaving 7 bases of the junction without a gene match. CDR3 length: 18 amino acids, cysteine to phenylalanine. This entry keeps only the CDR3 DNA: 54 bases, framed from base 1. CDR1 and CDR2 are drawn from the germline V gene (reference sequence): GTSNPN, SVGIG. The immunoSEQ Assay was the method used to sequence TCRbeta CDR3 regions. After extraction, genomic DNA underwent amplification by bias-controlled multiplex PCR, followed by high-throughput sequencing. The authors' analysis ran thus. Collapsing and filtering of sequences were performed to quantify the absolute abundance of each unique TCRbeta CDR3 region. T cell fraction was estimated by normalization of TCRbeta template counts to usable DNA, with usable DNA being measured through amplification of reference genes present in all nucleated cells. Repertoire TCRs were annotated as SARS-CoV-2-specific when V gene, CDR3 amino acid sequence and J gene were exactly matched to a known reactive TCR set. The reference SARS-CoV-2 TCR set was obtained from MIRA and was filtered for enrichment in COVID-19-positive ImmuneCODE repertoires, whereby public or cross-reactive TCRs were removed. Using the MIRA antigens, annotated TCRs were further analysed by specific ORF or by position within an ORF. Depth was the summed frequency of annotated unique rearrangements, while breadth was defined as annotated unique rearrangements over total unique productive rearrangements. Group comparisons of TCR breadth used two-sided Wilcoxon rank-sum tests. Here the immuneACCESS table is served through TCRdb, limited to in-frame sequences with V and J called. Missing clones are a known gap in these copies; in checked studies unresolved V genes cover under half, and the rest lacks a known reason. The DNA gave D and trimming, while V, J and clone size come from that table. The sample table shows 500,000 or so clones, and 87% are seen once. Of the sample, around 13% is held by the ten largest clones.

The treatment or condition label, read with the paper, signifies: 19 received Ad26.COV2.S at low or high dose, single or two shots; about 5 received placebo; per-sample allocation not given. For vaccine and placebo recipients, the sequenced repertoires came from samples collected on day 63 after the first injection. Cohort 1b enrolled about 25 adults aged 18-55 years at a single site in Boston, USA, between 29 July and 7 August 2020. Ad26.COV2.S consisted of a replication-incompetent adenovirus type 26 vector by which a prefusion-stabilized SARS-CoV-2 spike protein from the original Wuhan strain was expressed.

This specimen was peripheral blood, taken in a trial of Ad26.COV2.S vaccine versus placebo. The sequence is built from TRBV30 and TRBJ1-6; 8 central nucleotides agree with TRBD1. This clonotype originated in a person aged 18-65 years who received the Ad26.COV2.S COVID-19 vaccine or a placebo. The DNA reads as follows: TGTGCCTGGAGTGTCCCAGGGGGCCGGAGCTCCTATAATTCACCCCTCCACTTT. Its protein product is CAWSVPGGRSSYNSPLHF.